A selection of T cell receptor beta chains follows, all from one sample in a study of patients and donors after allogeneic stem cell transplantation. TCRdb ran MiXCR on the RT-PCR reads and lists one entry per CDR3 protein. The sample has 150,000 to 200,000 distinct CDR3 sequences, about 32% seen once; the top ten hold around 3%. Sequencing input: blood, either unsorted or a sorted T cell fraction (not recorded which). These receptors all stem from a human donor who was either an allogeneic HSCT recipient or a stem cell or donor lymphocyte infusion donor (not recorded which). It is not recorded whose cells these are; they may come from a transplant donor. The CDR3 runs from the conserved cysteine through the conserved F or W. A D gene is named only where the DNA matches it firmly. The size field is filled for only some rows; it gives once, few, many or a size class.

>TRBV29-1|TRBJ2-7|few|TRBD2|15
TGCAGCGTGGGGCCGGGACTAGCGTCCTCCTACGAGCAGTACTTC
CSVGPGLASSYEQYF
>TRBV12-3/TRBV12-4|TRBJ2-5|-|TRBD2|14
TGTGCCAGCAGTCTGGGACTAGCGTGGGAGACCCAGTACTTC
CASSLGLAWETQYF
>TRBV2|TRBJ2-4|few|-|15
TGTGCCAGCAGGACCCATCTTGTAGCCAAAAACATTCAGTACTTC
CASRTHLVAKNIQYF
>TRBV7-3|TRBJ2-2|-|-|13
TGTGCCAGCAGCGCCCCGACCACCGGGGAGCTGTTTTTT
CASSAPTTGELFF
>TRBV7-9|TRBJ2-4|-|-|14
TGTGCCAGCAGCTTATCTCAGGCTGCTGGCATTCAGTACTTC
CASSLSQAAGIQYF
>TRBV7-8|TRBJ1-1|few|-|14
TGTGCCAGCAGCTTAGGTCTGGGAAGGACTGAAGCTTTCTTT
CASSLGLGRTEAFF
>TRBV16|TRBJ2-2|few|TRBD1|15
TGTGCCAGCAGCCACGACTTGACAGGGGCCGGGGAGCTGTTTTTT
CASSHDLTGAGELFF
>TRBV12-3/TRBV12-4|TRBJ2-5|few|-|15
TGTGCCAGCACCCCATCTCAGGGCAGGGGAGAGACCCAGTACTTC
CASTPSQGRGETQYF
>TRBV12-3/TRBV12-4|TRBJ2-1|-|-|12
TGTGCCAGCAACCTTTATTCTTTTGAGCAGTTCTTC
CASNLYSFEQFF
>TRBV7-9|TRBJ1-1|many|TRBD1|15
TGTGCCAGCAGCTTACTTACGCAGGCAGGGGGTGAAGCTTTCTTT
CASSLLTQAGGEAFF
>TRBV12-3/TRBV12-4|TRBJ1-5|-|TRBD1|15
TGTGCCAGCAGTTCTCAGGGGGGGGGCAATCAGCCCCAGCATTTT
CASSSQGGGNQPQHF
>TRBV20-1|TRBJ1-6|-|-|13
TGCAGTGCCCCGGACAAATCGAATTCACCCCTCCACTTT
CSAPDKSNSPLHF
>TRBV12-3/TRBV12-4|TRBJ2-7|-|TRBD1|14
TGTGCCAGCAGTACTTGGGACAGGCCTTACGAGCAGTACTTC
CASSTWDRPYEQYF
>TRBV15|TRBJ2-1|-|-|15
TGTGCCACCAGCAGGGGAGCTAGCTCCTACAATGAGCAGTTCTTC
CATSRGASSYNEQFF
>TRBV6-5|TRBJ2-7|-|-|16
TGTGCCAGCAGTTACTCATTCGGGAGTGGTACCTACGAGCAGTACTTC
CASSYSFGSGTYEQYF
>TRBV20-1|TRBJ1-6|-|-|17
TGCAGTGCTAGAGACGGGAGGACTCTAAAGGTGGATTCACCCCTCCACTTT
CSARDGRTLKVDSPLHF
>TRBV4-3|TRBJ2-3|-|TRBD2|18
TGCGCCAGCAGCCAGGAGAGCTTGGGCGGGAGTAACCCAGATACGCAGTATTTT
CASSQESLGGSNPDTQYF
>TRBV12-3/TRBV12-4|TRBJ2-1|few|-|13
TGTGCCTCTGCGGGGTCCGTCTACAATGAGCAGTTCTTC
CASAGSVYNEQFF
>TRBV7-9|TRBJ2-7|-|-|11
TGTGCCAGCAGCGGACTCTACGAGCAGTACTTC
CASSGLYEQYF
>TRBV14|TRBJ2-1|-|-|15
TGTGCCAGCAGCCAATATCGCCCCGGCTACAATGAGCAGTTCTTC
CASSQYRPGYNEQFF
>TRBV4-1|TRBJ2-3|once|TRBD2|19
TGCGCCAGCAGCCAAGATCTCGGACTAGCGGGAGAAGGCACAGATACGCAGTATTTT
CASSQDLGLAGEGTDTQYF
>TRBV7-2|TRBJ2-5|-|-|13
TGTGCCAGCAGCGTAGGGACCAGGGAGACCCAGTACTTC
CASSVGTRETQYF
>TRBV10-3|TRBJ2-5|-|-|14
TGTGCCATCAGTGTAGGGGGGGCTGGTGAGACCCAGTACTTC
CAISVGGAGETQYF
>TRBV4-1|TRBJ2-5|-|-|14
TGCGCCAGCAGCCAAGATCGGGGGATTGGGACCCAGTACTTC
CASSQDRGIGTQYF
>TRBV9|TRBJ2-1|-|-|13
TGTGCCAGCAGCGTAGCCGAGGGGAATGAGCAGTTCTTC
CASSVAEGNEQFF
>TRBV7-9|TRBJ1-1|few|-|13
TGTGCCAGCAGCCTGGACCCGCACACTGAAGCTTTCTTT
CASSLDPHTEAFF